This section outlines one TCR beta chain sequence together with its context. The sample originates from a study of regulatory T cells in long-lasting Graves disease. Both iRepertoire HTBI primers and Arm-PCR of CDR3 regions were used to build the TCR beta libraries. TCRdb recomputed calls from the multiplex PCR reads with MiXCR, one row per CDR3 protein. Found here are hundreds of thousands of distinct CDR3 sequences, about a fifth of them singletons; the top ten hold 7% to 10%. Regarding time point: persistent/refractory GD, antithyroid drugs over 5 years with positive TRAb. PBMC-extracted RNA yielded the TCR library. The sequence was collected from a female donor with Graves disease. Sequenced here: peripheral blood mononuclear cells (PBMCs), sampled when the disease was refractory, from a patient treated with antithyroid drugs.

The CDR3 protein is CASSWGTGQSDSGYTF. The CDR3 DNA reads as TGCGCCAGCAGCTGGGGGACAGGCCAGTCTGATAGTGGCTACACCTTC. The gene calls are TRBV5-1 and TRBJ1-2, with 8 bases that match TRBD1. CDR3 length: 16 amino acids. From germline, CDR1 is SGHRS and CDR2 YFSETQ. The V gene end was trimmed by 3 bases and the J gene end by 7 bases; junction bases not matched to a gene: 14.